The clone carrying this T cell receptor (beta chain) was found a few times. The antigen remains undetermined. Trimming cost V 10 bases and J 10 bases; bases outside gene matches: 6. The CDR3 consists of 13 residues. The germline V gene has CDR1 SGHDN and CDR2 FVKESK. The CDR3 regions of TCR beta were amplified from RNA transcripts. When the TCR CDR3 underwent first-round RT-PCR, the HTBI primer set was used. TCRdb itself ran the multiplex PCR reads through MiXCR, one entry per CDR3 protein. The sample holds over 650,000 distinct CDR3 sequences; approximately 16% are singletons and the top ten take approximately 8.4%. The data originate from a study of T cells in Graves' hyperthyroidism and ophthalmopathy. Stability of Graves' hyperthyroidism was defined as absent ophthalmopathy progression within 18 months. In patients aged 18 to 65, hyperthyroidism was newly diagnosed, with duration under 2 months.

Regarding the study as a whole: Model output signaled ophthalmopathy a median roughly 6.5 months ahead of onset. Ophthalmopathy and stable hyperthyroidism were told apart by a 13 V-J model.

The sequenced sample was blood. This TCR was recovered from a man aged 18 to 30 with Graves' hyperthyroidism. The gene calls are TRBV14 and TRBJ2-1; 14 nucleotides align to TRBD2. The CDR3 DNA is TGTGCCACCTCGGGACTAGCGGGAGTCGAGCAGTTCTTC. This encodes CATSGLAGVEQFF. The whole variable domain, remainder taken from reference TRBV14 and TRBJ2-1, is EAGVTQFPSHSVIEKGQTVTLRCDPISGHDNLYWYRRVMGKEIKFLLHFVKESKQDESGMPNNRFLAERTGGTYSTLKVQPAELEDSGVYFCATSGLAGVEQFFGPGTRLTVL.